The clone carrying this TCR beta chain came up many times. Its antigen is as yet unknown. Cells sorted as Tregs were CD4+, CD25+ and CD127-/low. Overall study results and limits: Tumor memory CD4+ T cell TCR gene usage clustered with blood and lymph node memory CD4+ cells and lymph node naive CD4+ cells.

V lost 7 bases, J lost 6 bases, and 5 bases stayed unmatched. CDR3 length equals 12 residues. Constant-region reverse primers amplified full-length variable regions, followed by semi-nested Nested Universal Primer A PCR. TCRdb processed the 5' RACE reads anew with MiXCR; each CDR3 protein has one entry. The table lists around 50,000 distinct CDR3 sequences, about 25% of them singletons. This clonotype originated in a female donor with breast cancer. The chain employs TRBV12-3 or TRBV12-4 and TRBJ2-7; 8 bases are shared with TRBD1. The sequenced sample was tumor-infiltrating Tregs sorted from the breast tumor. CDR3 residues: CASTTTGVEQYF. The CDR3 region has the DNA TGTGCCAGCACCACGACAGGGGTCGAGCAGTACTTC.